What follows are 16 T cell receptor beta chains derived from one specimen sequenced in a study of regulatory T cells in long-lasting Graves disease. Sample time point: persistent/refractory GD, antithyroid drugs over 5 years with positive TRAb. PBMC RNA served as the TCR library source. TCR beta libraries were built with iRepertoire HTBI primers and Arm-PCR of CDR3 regions. TCRdb called the multiplex PCR reads again in MiXCR, with one record for every CDR3 protein. The sample shows a few hundred thousand distinct CDR3 sequences, less than 25% of them seen only once. The sequencing used peripheral blood mononuclear cells (PBMCs), collected when the disease was refractory, from a patient treated with antithyroid drugs. The source is a female donor with Graves disease.

The J gene is TRBJ1-1, the V gene TRBV19; a possible D gene is TRBD1 (6 bases). V gave up 4 bases and J gave up 1 base, with 19 bases separating them. Germline V gene sequence: CDR1 LNHDA, CDR2 SQIVND (reference sequence). The CDR3 is 17 amino acids. The CDR3 spells CASSTPQGPGANTEAFF. Here the CDR3 DNA reads TGTGCCAGTAGTACCCCCCAGGGGCCTGGCGCGAACACTGAAGCTTTCTTT.

This clonotype has more than one count but fewer than ten. The rearrangement joins TRBV5-1 to TRBJ2-5; 7 positions agree with TRBD1. The CDR3 contains 14 residues. Germline CDR1 reads SGHRS; CDR2 reads YFSETQ. V lost 5 bases and J lost 3; bases outside the gene matches: 7. In DNA, the CDR3 is TGCGCCAGCAGTGTGGGGACAGTCAAAGAGACCCAGTACTTC. As protein: CASSVGTVKETQYF. Complete variable domain (other parts from reference TRBV5-1 and TRBJ2-5): KAGVTQTPRYLIKTRGQQVTLSCSPISGHRSVSWYQQTPGQGLQFLFEYFSETQRNKGNFPGRFSGRQFSNSRSEMNVSTLELGDSALYLCASSVGTVKETQYFGPGTRLLVL.

This chain uses TRBV28 with TRBJ2-7, with D perhaps being TRBD1 or TRBD2 (6 bases each). CDR1 is MDHEN, CDR2 SYDVKM, per germline. The V end was cut by 3 bases, the J end by 3 bases, with 15 bases between. CDR3 length equals 15 residues. CDR3 loop: CASSLGPGADYEQYF. CDR3 nucleotides: TGTGCCAGCAGTTTGGGGCCGGGGGCGGACTACGAGCAGTACTTC.

The CDR3 spells CASMRGGYDGYTF. DNA for the CDR3: TGTGCCAGCATGCGGGGAGGGTACGATGGCTACACCTTC. This chain uses TRBV6-2 or TRBV6-3 with TRBJ1-2, with D uncertain. The CDR3 is 13 residues long. The germline V and J ends were trimmed by 7 bases and 6 bases, with 15 bases remaining between them. The V gene's germline CDR1 is MNHEY and CDR2 SVGEGT.

This chain connects TRBV13 to TRBJ2-6; tentatively, D is TRBD2 (5 bases). The length of the CDR3 is 16 residues. Germline CDR1 is PRHDT and CDR2 is FYEKMQ (reference sequence). Trimming stripped 5 bases from V and 0 bases from J, with 11 bases between. CDR3 sequence (DNA): TGTGCCAGCAGCCGCGGGTACCCCTCTGGGGCCAACGTCCTGACTTTC. Its protein is CASSRGYPSGANVLTF.

At least ten counts were recorded for this clonotype. This sequence joins TRBV2 and TRBJ1-4; TRBD1 is a possible D gene (6 bases). Trimming cost V 7 bases and J 0 bases, with 18 bases left between them. The CDR3 length is 17 residues. Germline V gene sequence: CDR1 SNHLY, CDR2 FYNNEI. The CDR3, as DNA: TGTGCCAGCATTAGGACAGCAGTTGGGACAACTAATGAAAAACTGTTTTTT. The encoded protein is CASIRTAVGTTNEKLFF.

The rearrangement joins TRBV25-1 to TRBJ1-2; D is perhaps TRBD1 (5 bases). CDR3 length equals 15 residues. The V gene's germline CDR1 is MGHDK and CDR2 SYGVNS. The V end was cut by 2 bases, the J end by 8 bases, with 18 bases between. This chain's CDR3 is CASSEGGGTLRGYTF. CDR3 coding DNA: TGTGCCAGCAGTGAAGGTGGCGGGACTCTCAGGGGCTACACCTTC.

In this sample, this clonotype turned up a few times. The chain employs TRBV19 and TRBJ1-2; D remains ambiguous. Germline V lookup: CDR1 LNHDA, CDR2 SQIVND (reference sequence). The CDR3 has 14 residues. The V end was cut by 5 bases, the J end by 4 bases, with 14 bases between. CDR3 nucleotides: TGTGCCAGTAGTCCTCCCGCCCCCCTCTATGGCTACACCTTC. It is translated as CASSPPAPLYGYTF.

This chain connects TRBV6-1 to TRBJ2-7; D is unresolved. The germline V gene has CDR1 MNHNS and CDR2 SASEGT. Trimming shortened V by 6 bases and J by 2 bases, and 17 bases separated the two germline ends. The CDR3 totals 15 residues. This CDR3 is CASSPHRSVAYEQYF. The CDR3, as DNA: TGTGCCAGCAGCCCCCACAGATCAGTTGCCTACGAGCAGTACTTC.

CDR3 sequence: CASSSGQGADEQFF. The DNA of the CDR3 is TGCGCCAGCAGCTCTGGACAGGGGGCCGATGAGCAGTTCTTC. J is TRBJ2-1 and V is TRBV5-1; 11 nucleotides agree with TRBD1. This CDR3 contains 14 residues. Germline lookup yields CDR1 SGHRS and CDR2 YFSETQ. With V trimmed by 3 bases and J by 8 bases, 4 bases remained unmatched.

This clonotype was observed a handful of times. The genes are TRBV7-9 and TRBJ1-2; D unresolved. The germline V gene encodes CDR1 SEHNR and CDR2 FQNEAQ (reference sequence). CDR3 length equals 12 residues. Trimming took 4 bases from V and 8 from J, leaving 11 bases between them. The CDR3 DNA reads TGTGCCAGCAGCTCAACTCCTGTCGGCTACACCTTC. This gives the protein CASSSTPVGYTF. The full variable domain, rest sourced from reference TRBV7-9 and TRBJ1-2, is DTGVSQNPRHKITKRGQNVTFRCDPISEHNRLYWYRQTLGQGPEFLTYFQNEAQLEKSRLLSDRFSAERPKGSFSTLEIQRTEQGDSAMYLCASSSTPVGYTFGSGTRLTVV.

This clonotype has ten or more counts. The chain couples TRBV15 to TRBJ2-6; perhaps TRBD2 as D (7 bases). Germline assignment: CDR1 LNHNV and CDR2 YYDKDF (reference sequence). V lost 4 bases and J lost 0, with 19 bases in between. This CDR3 is 19 amino acids long. CDR3 residues: CATSILGGAELSGANVLTF. CDR3 nucleotides: TGTGCCACCAGCATCCTTGGGGGGGCAGAACTCTCTGGGGCCAACGTCCTGACTTTC.

This clonotype has only one observation. The CDR3 region has the DNA TGCGCCAGCAGCGCTGTCCAGTCGAACACTGAAGCTTTCTTT. This codes for CASSAVQSNTEAFF. The J gene is TRBJ1-1, the V gene TRBV5-1; D remains ambiguous. This CDR3 comprises 14 residues. Trimming removed 4 bases from V and 1 base from J, with 11 bases in between. Germline CDR1 SGHRS, CDR2 YFSETQ.

This clonotype was seen at least ten times. The chain couples TRBV15 to TRBJ1-2; the D is unclear. In germline, CDR1 is LNHNV, CDR2 YYDKDF (reference sequence). The CDR3 covers 16 residues. Trimming took 0 bases from V and 8 from J, leaving 19 bases between them. Written as DNA, the CDR3 is TGTGCCACCAGCAGAGATTTAAGGGTAAAGTTAGAAGGCTACACCTTC. Amino acids: CATSRDLRVKLEGYTF.

This clonotype was detected only a few times. The chain has TRBV12-3 or TRBV12-4 and TRBJ2-1; D remains unclear. V was cut by 5 bases and J by 6 bases, with 14 bases left in between. CDR3 length equals 14 residues. CDR3 sequence (DNA): TGTGCCAGCAGTCAGGTGGTAGTGGGCAATGAGCAGTTCTTC. Translated: CASSQVVVGNEQFF.

The chain recombines TRBV6-5 with TRBJ1-1; 8 bases match TRBD1. Germline CDR1 is MNHEY and CDR2 is SVGAGI. The CDR3 is 17 amino acids. V dropped 0 bases and J dropped 0; count of bases not matched to a gene: 6. In DNA form, the CDR3 reads TGTGCCAGCAGTTACTCCACTCAGGGGGCGTTGAACACTGAAGCTTTCTTT. It yields the protein CASSYSTQGALNTEAFF.